The T cell receptor (beta chain) under discussion was sequenced for a study of cytomegalovirus exposure and HLA in healthy donors. Findings and caveats of the study: As a later analysis showed, a missense DCLRE1C variant was linked to trimming of TCR beta V- and J-genes. Some public TCRs appeared in many individuals, while most sequences were rare.

The germline gives CDR1 SGHDN, CDR2 FVKESK. V dropped 3 bases and J dropped 5; count of bases not matched to a gene: 14. The CDR3 has 17 amino acids. The PCR made use of 60 Vbeta and 13 Jbeta primers. Profiled with immunoSEQ multiplex PCR; TCRdb holds only in-frame clones, not every one. The profile shows about 170,000 clones, 65% to 85% of them singletons. Concerning this clone: Its matching antigen is unknown.

The sample was PBMCs. The J gene is TRBJ1-2, the V gene TRBV14, with 8 bases fitting TRBD1. The sequence was collected from a woman aged 45 to 65 in good health and CMV-seropositive. The CDR3 here is CASSHYPRTGLNYGYTF. In DNA, the CDR3 is TGTGCCAGCAGCCACTACCCAAGGACAGGGCTAAATTATGGCTACACCTTC.